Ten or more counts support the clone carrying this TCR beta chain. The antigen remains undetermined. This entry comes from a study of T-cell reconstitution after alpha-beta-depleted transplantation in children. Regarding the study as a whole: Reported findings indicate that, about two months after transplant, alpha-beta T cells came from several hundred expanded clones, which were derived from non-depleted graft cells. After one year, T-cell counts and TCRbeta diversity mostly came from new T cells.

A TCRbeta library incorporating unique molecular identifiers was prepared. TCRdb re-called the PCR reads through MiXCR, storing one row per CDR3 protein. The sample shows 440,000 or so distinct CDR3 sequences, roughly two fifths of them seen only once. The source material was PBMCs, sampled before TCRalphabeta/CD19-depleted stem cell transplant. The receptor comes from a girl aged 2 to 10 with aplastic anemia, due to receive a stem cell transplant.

CDR3 nucleotide sequence: TGCAGTGCCCTTCACAACCAAGATTACAATGAGCAGTTCTTC. Amino acid sequence: CSALHNQDYNEQFF. V is TRBV20-1 and J is TRBJ2-1, with D unresolved. CDR1 is DFQATT, CDR2 SNEGSKA, per germline (reference sequence). The CDR3 is made up of 14 amino acids. Trimming stripped 6 bases from V and 4 bases from J, with 16 bases between.